A selection of T cell receptor beta chains follows, all from one sample in a study of cytomegalovirus exposure and HLA in healthy donors. Repertoires were generated with immunoSEQ multiplex PCR, while TCRdb's copy carries only in-frame clones and drops some. The sample shows over 150,000 clones, approximately 80% of them seen only once. Sequenced material: PBMCs. Receptor source: a woman aged 50 to 60 in good health and CMV-seronegative. Each CDR3 is given with its conserved first and last residue. D genes are given only for firm matches. Only part of the rows carry a size: once, few, many, or a class if the clone is expanded.

j_gene | v_gene | abundance | d_gene | CDR3aa | CDR3nt
TRBJ1-5 | TRBV15 | few | NA | CATSQAGDPNQPQHF | TGTGCCACCAGCCAAGCAGGGGACCCCAATCAGCCCCAGCATTTT
TRBJ1-1 | TRBV6-6 | NA | TRBD1 | CASTGGNTEAFF | TGTGCCAGTACAGGGGGGAACACTGAAGCTTTCTTT
TRBJ2-1 | TRBV5-1 | once | TRBD2 | CASSLVIAGRDNEQFF | TGCGCCAGCAGCTTGGTGATAGCGGGGCGCGACAATGAGCAGTTCTTC
TRBJ2-2 | TRBV2 | NA | TRBD1 | CASRKGQGAGELFF | TGTGCCAGCAGGAAGGGACAGGGCGCCGGGGAGCTGTTTTTT
TRBJ1-1 | TRBV5-1 | NA | NA | CASSFSTSVNTEAFF | TGCGCCAGCAGCTTTTCAACATCCGTGAACACTGAAGCTTTCTTT
TRBJ2-7 | TRBV14 | NA | TRBD1 | CASSPRGTGFDEQYF | TGTGCCAGCAGCCCGCGGGGGACAGGGTTCGACGAGCAGTACTTC
TRBJ2-1 | TRBV7-2 | NA | TRBD2 | CASSLRWGLSNNEQFF | TGTGCCAGCAGCTTAAGATGGGGACTAAGCAACAATGAGCAGTTCTTC
TRBJ2-1 | TRBV7-2 | NA | TRBD1 | CASSPQTGDLGREQFF | TGTGCCAGCAGCCCACAGACAGGGGACCTAGGGAGAGAGCAGTTCTTC
TRBJ2-1 | TRBV6-5 | NA | TRBD1 | CASSYDRDAGNEQFF | TGTGCCAGCAGTTACGACAGGGATGCGGGCAATGAGCAGTTCTTC
TRBJ2-7 | TRBV6-5 | NA | TRBD1 | CASSPDRDYEQYF | TGTGCCAGCAGCCCCGACAGGGACTACGAGCAGTACTTC
TRBJ2-5 | TRBV6-1 | few | NA | CASSERGETQYF | TGTGCCAGCAGTGAGAGAGGAGAGACCCAGTACTTC
TRBJ2-5 | TRBV11-2 | NA | NA | CASSLGRASGETQYF | TGTGCCAGCAGCTTAGGCAGGGCAAGTGGTGAGACCCAGTACTTC
TRBJ2-1 | TRBV9 | NA | TRBD1 | CASSLGQADEQFF | TGTGCCAGCAGCTTAGGACAGGCGGATGAGCAGTTCTTC
TRBJ1-5 | TRBV18 | NA | NA | CASSTGVKNQPQHF | TGTGCCAGCTCAACCGGGGTTAAAAATCAGCCCCAGCATTTT
TRBJ1-2 | TRBV28 | NA | NA | CASSVDRDGYTF | TGTGCCAGCAGCGTGGACAGAGATGGCTACACCTTC
TRBJ2-7 | TRBV7-8 | NA | NA | CASSLAPRDIPYEQYF | TGTGCCAGCAGCCTAGCCCCGAGGGACATCCCCTACGAGCAGTACTTC
TRBJ1-1 | TRBV19 | NA | NA | CASSNRERTGAFF | TGTGCCAGTAGTAATAGGGAACGGACTGGAGCTTTCTTT
TRBJ2-7 | TRBV7-8 | few | TRBD2 | CASSLRTSGGYHEQYF | TGTGCCAGCAGCTTACGGACTAGCGGGGGCTACCACGAGCAGTACTTC
TRBJ2-5 | TRBV7-9 | NA | TRBD1 | CASSLGGTDQETQYF | TGTGCCAGCAGCTTAGGTGGGACAGACCAAGAGACCCAGTACTTC
TRBJ1-4 | TRBV27 | NA | TRBD1 | CASSQRQGSPNEKLFF | TGTGCCAGCAGTCAGAGACAGGGGTCTCCTAATGAAAAACTGTTTTTT
TRBJ1-2 | TRBV7-2 | NA | NA | CASSLGGANYGYTF | TGTGCCAGCAGCTTAGGGGGGGCTAACTATGGCTACACCTTC
TRBJ2-1 | TRBV6-1 | NA | TRBD2 | CAISPGLAIYNEQFF | TGTGCCATATCACCGGGACTAGCCATCTACAATGAGCAGTTCTTC
TRBJ2-7 | TRBV6-1 | NA | NA | CASSEIEGFYEQYF | TGTGCCAGCAGTGAAATCGAGGGATTCTACGAGCAGTACTTC
TRBJ1-2 | TRBV7-2 | few | NA | CASSPERTYGYTF | TGTGCCAGCAGCCCCGAGCGGACTTATGGCTACACCTTC
TRBJ2-6 | TRBV28 | once | TRBD2 | CASTTPGLAGPDSGANVLTF | TGTGCCAGCACCACACCGGGACTAGCGGGACCGGACTCTGGGGCCAACGTCCTGACTTTC
TRBJ2-1 | TRBV6-1 | once | NA | CASSLGTEQFF | TGTGCCAGCAGTTTGGGGACAGAGCAGTTCTTC
TRBJ2-3 | TRBV7-9 | NA | TRBD2 | CASSLPSAGGPTDTQYF | TGTGCCAGCAGCCTACCCTCAGCGGGAGGGCCTACAGATACGCAGTATTTT
TRBJ2-2 | TRBV9 | NA | TRBD1 | CASSASTGGTGELFF | TGTGCCAGCAGCGCCAGTACAGGGGGCACCGGGGAGCTGTTTTTT
TRBJ2-3 | TRBV15 | NA | NA | CATSRGGGLTDTQYF | TGTGCCACCAGCAGAGGCGGGGGCCTCACAGATACGCAGTATTTT
TRBJ2-7 | TRBV6-1 | NA | NA | CASRPSGGEQYF | TGTGCCAGCAGGCCCTCCGGGGGCGAGCAGTACTTC
TRBJ2-7 | TRBV27 | once | NA | CASSLSRRLSSYEQYF | TGTGCCAGCAGTTTATCGCGCCGATTGAGCTCCTACGAGCAGTACTTC
TRBJ1-1 | TRBV5-5 | NA | NA | CASRLGGSMNTEAFF | TGTGCCAGCCGTTTAGGCGGCAGTATGAACACTGAAGCTTTCTTT
TRBJ1-1 | TRBV11-2 | NA | NA | CASSLLGGNTEAFF | TGTGCCAGCAGCTTACTGGGGGGGAACACTGAAGCTTTCTTT
TRBJ2-1 | TRBV5-8 | NA | NA | CASSLGQFSYNEQFF | TGTGCCAGCAGCTTGGGACAGTTCTCCTACAATGAGCAGTTCTTC
TRBJ2-1 | TRBV4-3 | NA | NA | CASSHGQRSYNEQFF | TGCGCCAGCAGCCACGGACAGCGCTCCTACAATGAGCAGTTCTTC
TRBJ1-5 | TRBV28 | NA | NA | CASNQGQNQPQHF | TGTGCCAGCAACCAGGGTCAGAATCAGCCCCAGCATTTT
TRBJ2-5 | TRBV7-3 | NA | TRBD2 | CASSLTGAGGETQYF | TGTGCCAGCAGCTTAACCGGGGCGGGGGGAGAGACCCAGTACTTC
TRBJ1-1 | TRBV12-5 | NA | TRBD1 | CASGLGQGSSTEAFF | TGTGCTAGTGGTTTGGGACAGGGTTCTAGTACTGAAGCTTTCTTT
TRBJ1-2 | TRBV28 | NA | TRBD1 | CASSPIPNRGGYGYTF | TGTGCCAGCAGCCCCATCCCCAACAGGGGGGGGTATGGCTACACCTTC
TRBJ2-7 | TRBV4-2 | once | TRBD2 | CASSQEGTSGSYEQYF | TGTGCCAGCAGCCAAGAGGGGACTAGCGGGAGTTACGAGCAGTACTTC
TRBJ2-7 | TRBV7-8 | NA | TRBD2 | CASSPAALAGVHEQYF | TGTGCCAGCAGCCCTGCGGCCCTAGCGGGAGTTCACGAGCAGTACTTC
TRBJ1-4 | TRBV27 | NA | NA | CASSLAGSTNEKLFF | TGTGCCAGCAGTTTGGCTGGTTCGACTAATGAAAAACTGTTTTTT
TRBJ2-5 | TRBV5-1 | NA | TRBD2 | CASSLGTSGPGETQYF | TGCGCCAGCAGCTTGGGGACTAGCGGTCCCGGGGAGACCCAGTACTTC
TRBJ2-1 | TRBV10-3 | NA | NA | CAIFVDSEQFF | TGTGCCATCTTTGTTGACAGTGAGCAGTTCTTC
TRBJ2-7 | TRBV9 | few | TRBD1 | CASSSGTGAYEQYF | TGTGCCAGCAGCTCCGGGACAGGGGCCTACGAGCAGTACTTC
TRBJ2-7 | TRBV30 | NA | TRBD2 | CAWERGGSYEQYF | TGTGCCTGGGAGCGGGGCGGTTCCTACGAGCAGTACTTC
TRBJ2-1 | TRBV19 | NA | TRBD1 | CASSPGTGQEQFF | TGTGCCAGTAGTCCTGGGACAGGGCAAGAGCAGTTCTTC
TRBJ2-7 | TRBV5-5 | NA | NA | CASSLDRGGPYEQYF | TGTGCCAGCAGCTTGGACAGGGGGGGACCCTACGAGCAGTACTTC
TRBJ1-1 | TRBV28 | NA | TRBD1 | CASSPGTAWNTEAFF | TGTGCCAGCAGTCCCGGGACAGCGTGGAACACTGAAGCTTTCTTT